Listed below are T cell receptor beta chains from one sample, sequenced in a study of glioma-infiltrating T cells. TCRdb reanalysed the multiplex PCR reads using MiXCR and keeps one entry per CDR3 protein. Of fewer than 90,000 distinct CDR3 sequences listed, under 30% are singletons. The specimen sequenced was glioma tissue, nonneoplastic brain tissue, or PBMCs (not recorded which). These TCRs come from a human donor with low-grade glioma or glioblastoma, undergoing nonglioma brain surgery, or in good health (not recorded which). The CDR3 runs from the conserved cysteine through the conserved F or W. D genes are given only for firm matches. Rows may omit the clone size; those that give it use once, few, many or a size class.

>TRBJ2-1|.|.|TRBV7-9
TGTGCCAGCAGCTTCTGGGCCGACAATGAGCAGTTCTTC
CASSFWADNEQFF
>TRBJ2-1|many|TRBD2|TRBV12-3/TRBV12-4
TGTGCCAGCAGCCCCGAGAGACTAGCGGGGATAAATGAGCAGTTCTTC
CASSPERLAGINEQFF
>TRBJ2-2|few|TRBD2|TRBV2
TGTGCCAGCAGTTGGCTAGCGGTCGGGGAGCTGTTTTTT
CASSWLAVGELFF
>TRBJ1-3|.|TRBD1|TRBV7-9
TGTGCCAGCAAAAGGACAGGGGGAAACACCATATATTTT
CASKRTGGNTIYF
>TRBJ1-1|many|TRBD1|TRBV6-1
TGTGCCAGCAGTGGACAGGGTAGAATGGCGACTGAAGCTTTCTTT
CASSGQGRMATEAFF
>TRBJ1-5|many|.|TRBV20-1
TGCAGTGCTAGAGACAGGACCAGCGGGCCCCAGCATTTT
CSARDRTSGPQHF
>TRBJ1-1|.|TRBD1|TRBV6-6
TGTGTTAGCAGTTACTCGACAGGGGGAAACACTGAAGCTTTCTTT
CVSSYSTGGNTEAFF
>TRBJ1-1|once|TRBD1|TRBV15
TGTGCCACCAGCAGAGTAACAGGGGGAGGCACTGAAGCTTTCTTT
CATSRVTGGGTEAFF
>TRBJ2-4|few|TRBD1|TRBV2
TGTGCCAGCAGTGGACAGGGAACCTGGGCCAAAAACATTCAGTACTTC
CASSGQGTWAKNIQYF
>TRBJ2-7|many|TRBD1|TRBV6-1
TGTGCCGCCCAGGGGGACTACGAGCAGTACTTC
CAAQGDYEQYF
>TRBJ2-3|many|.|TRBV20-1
TGCAGTGCTAACAGGGACTTCACAGATACGCAGTATTTT
CSANRDFTDTQYF
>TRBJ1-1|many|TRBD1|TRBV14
TGTGCCAGCAGCCAGGTACAGGGGGCTGAAGCTTTCTTT
CASSQVQGAEAFF
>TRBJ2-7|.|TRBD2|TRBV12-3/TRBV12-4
TGTGCCAGCAGTTCGGGGGGGGGTCCCTACGAGCAGTACTTC
CASSSGGGPYEQYF
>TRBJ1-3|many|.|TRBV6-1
TGTGCCAGCAGTCGACAGAGCTCTGGAAACACCATATATTTT
CASSRQSSGNTIYF
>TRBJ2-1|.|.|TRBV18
TGTGCCAGCTCACCCGGTCTCAATGAGCAGTTCTTC
CASSPGLNEQFF
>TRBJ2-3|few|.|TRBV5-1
TGCGCCAGCAGCTCTTTGAGGGGAAGCACAGATACGCAGTATTTT
CASSSLRGSTDTQYF
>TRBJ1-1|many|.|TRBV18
TGTGCCAGCTCACCACAGAAACTGAACACTGAAGCTTTCTTT
CASSPQKLNTEAFF
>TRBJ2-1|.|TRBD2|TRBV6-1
TGTGCCAGCGGAGGCGGGGGGGCGGATGAGCAGTTCTTC
CASGGGGADEQFF
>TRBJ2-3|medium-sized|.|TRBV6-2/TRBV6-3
TGTGCCAGCACCAAGCCGGGACTTAGAACAGATACGCAGTATTTT
CASTKPGLRTDTQYF
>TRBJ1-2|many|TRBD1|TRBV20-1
TGCAGTGCTAGAGTACAGGGGTCGGAATTATATGGCTACACCTTC
CSARVQGSELYGYTF
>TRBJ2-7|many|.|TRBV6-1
TGTGCCAGCAGAAGCCGAGCAGGGGTAGTCCAGAACTACGAGCAGTACTTC
CASRSRAGVVQNYEQYF
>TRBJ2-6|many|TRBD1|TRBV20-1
TGCAGTGCACCGGACAGGGGGCCTGGGGCCAACGTCCTGACTTTC
CSAPDRGPGANVLTF
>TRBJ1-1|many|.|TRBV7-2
TGTGCCAGCAGCATACAGGGACTCGGGAGCACTGAAGCTTTCTTT
CASSIQGLGSTEAFF
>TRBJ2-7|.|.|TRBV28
TGTGCCAGAAGTTTACGGGGAGGGGGATCCTACGAGCAGTACTTC
CARSLRGGGSYEQYF
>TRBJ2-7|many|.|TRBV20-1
TGCAGTGCTAGAGGAGCCCCCCCTCTCTACGAGCAGTACTTC
CSARGAPPLYEQYF
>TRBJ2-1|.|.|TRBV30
TGTGCCTGGAGTGTACCGCCCCCCGATGAGCAGTTCTTC
CAWSVPPPDEQFF
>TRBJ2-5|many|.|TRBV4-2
TGTGCCAGCAGCCAAGAAACTAGTAACCAAGAGACCCAGTACTTC
CASSQETSNQETQYF
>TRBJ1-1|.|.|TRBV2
TGTGCCAGCAGTAAGGGTCGAATCCCTGAAGCTTTCTTT
CASSKGRIPEAFF
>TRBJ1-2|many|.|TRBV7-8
TGTGCCAGCAGCTTATGGGGTTTTGGCTACACCTTC
CASSLWGFGYTF
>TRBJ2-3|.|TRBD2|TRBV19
TGTGCCTCAACACGACTAGCGGGAGAGACAGATACGCAGTATTTT
CASTRLAGETDTQYF
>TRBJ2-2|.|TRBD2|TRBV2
TGTGCCAGCAGGCGGAGCGGGGGTCTTACCGGGGAGCTGTTTTTT
CASRRSGGLTGELFF
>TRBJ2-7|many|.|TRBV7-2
TGTGCCAGCAGTCCCGACGTCTCCTACGAGCAGTACTTC
CASSPDVSYEQYF
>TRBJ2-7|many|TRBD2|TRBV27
TGTGCCAGCAGTTCCCTACTAGCGGGGCCCTCGGGAGAGCAGTACTTC
CASSSLLAGPSGEQYF
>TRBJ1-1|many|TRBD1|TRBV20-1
TGCAGTGCTAGAGATGGAAGGGGGCGCGTCACTGAAGCTTTCTTT
CSARDGRGRVTEAFF
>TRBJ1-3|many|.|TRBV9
TGTGCCAGCAGCGTAAGTTATGGCGACAGGTCTGCCATATATTTT
CASSVSYGDRSAIYF
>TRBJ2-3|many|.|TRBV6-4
TGTGCCAGCAGTGACTCGCACAGGACAGATACGCAGTATTTT
CASSDSHRTDTQYF
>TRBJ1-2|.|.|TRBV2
TGTGCCAGCAGCCCTGAAAGGACAGCGCGCTATGGCTGCACCTTC
CASSPERTARYGCTF
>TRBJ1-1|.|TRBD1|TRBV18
TGTGCCAGCTCACCACTGACAGGGAGCCGCGGCGCTGAAGCTTTCTTT
CASSPLTGSRGAEAFF
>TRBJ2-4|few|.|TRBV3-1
TGTGCCAGCAGCCACTCGGGACTGCCGAAAAACATTCAGTACTTC
CASSHSGLPKNIQYF
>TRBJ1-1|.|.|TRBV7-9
TGTACCAGCAGCTTAGGTCTGAACACTGAAGCTTTCTTT
CTSSLGLNTEAFF
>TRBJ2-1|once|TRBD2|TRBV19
TGTGCCAGTAGTATTGAACTTGGCGGGAGGAGCTACAATGAGCAGTTCTTC
CASSIELGGRSYNEQFF
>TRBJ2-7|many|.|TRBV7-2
TGTGCCAGCAGCTTAGGACCGACGAGCTACGAGCAGTACTTC
CASSLGPTSYEQYF
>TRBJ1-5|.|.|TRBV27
TGTGCCAGCAGGGGGAGAGGGGGGAATCAGCCCCAGCATTTT
CASRGRGGNQPQHF
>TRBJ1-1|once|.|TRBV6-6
TGTGCCAGCAGTTTTGGGGGGGGGGACACTGGAGCTTTCTTT
CASSFGGGDTGAFF
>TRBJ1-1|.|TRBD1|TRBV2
TGTGCCAGCAGAAGGGGGCTGGGGAGCACTGAAGCTTTATTT
CASRRGLGSTEALF
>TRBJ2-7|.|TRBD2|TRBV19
TGTGCCAGTAGGACTAGCGGGATACCCTACGAGCAGTACTTC
CASRTSGIPYEQYF
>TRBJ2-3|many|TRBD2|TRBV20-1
TGCAGTGCTAGAGATGAAACTAGCGGCACAGATACGCAGTATTTT
CSARDETSGTDTQYF
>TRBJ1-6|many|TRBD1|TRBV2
TGTGCCAGCTGGACGGGACAGGGGGTTAGTAATTCACCCCTCCACTTT
CASWTGQGVSNSPLHF